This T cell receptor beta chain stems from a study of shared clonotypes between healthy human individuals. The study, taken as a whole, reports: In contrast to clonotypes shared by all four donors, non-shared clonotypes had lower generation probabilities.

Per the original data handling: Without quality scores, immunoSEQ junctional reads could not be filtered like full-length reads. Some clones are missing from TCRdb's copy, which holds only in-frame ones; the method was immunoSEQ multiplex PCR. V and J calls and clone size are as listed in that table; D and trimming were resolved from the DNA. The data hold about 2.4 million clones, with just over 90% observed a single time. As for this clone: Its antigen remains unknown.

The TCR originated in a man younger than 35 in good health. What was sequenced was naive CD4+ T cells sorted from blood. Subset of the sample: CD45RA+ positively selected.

The CDR3 spells CASSLRGQGDRETQYF. The CDR3 DNA is TGTGCCAGCAGCTTGAGGGGACAGGGGGACAGAGAGACCCAGTACTTC. The V and J genes are TRBV7-9 and TRBJ2-5, with 11 positions matching TRBD1. The trim removed 3 bases at V and 4 bases at J, leaving 7 bases unmatched. From germline, CDR1 is SEHNR and CDR2 FQNEAQ (reference sequence). The length of the CDR3 is 16 residues.